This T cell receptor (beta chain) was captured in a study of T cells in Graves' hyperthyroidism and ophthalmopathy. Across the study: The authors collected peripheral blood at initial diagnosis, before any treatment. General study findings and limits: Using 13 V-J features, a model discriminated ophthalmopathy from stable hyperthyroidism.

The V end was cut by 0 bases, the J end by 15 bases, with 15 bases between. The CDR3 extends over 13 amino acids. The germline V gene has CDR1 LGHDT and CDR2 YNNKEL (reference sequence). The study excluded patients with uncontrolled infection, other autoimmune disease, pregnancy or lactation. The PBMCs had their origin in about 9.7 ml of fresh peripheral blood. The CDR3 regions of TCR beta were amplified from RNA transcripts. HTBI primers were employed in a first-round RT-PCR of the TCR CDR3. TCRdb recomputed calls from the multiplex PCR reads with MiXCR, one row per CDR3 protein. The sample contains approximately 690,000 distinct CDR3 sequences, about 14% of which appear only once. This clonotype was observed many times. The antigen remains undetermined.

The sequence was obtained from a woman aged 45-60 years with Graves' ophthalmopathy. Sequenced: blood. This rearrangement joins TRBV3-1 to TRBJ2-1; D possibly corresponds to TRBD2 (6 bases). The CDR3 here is CASSQEWRERRFF. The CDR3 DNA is TGTGCCAGCAGCCAAGAATGGAGGGAGAGGAGGTTCTTC.